This T cell receptor (beta chain) came from a study of blood T cells in healthy people across ages. Points from the study as a whole: Per million T cells, TCR beta diversity dropped roughly linearly as age increased. Aged donors had fewer naive CD4+ cells and lower diversity than long-lived donors. As naive T cell percentage varied, TCR beta diversity correlated strongly with it.

This clonotype was seen only a few times. Its antigen is not known. Each sample gave at least 6.5 million isolated PBMCs. It was with a sample-barcoded 5' primer and a J-beta primer mix that a second PCR of about 6 to 12 cycles was run. TCRdb itself ran the 5' RACE reads through MiXCR, one entry per CDR3 protein. The table records around 940,000 distinct CDR3 sequences, roughly half of them present only once. Trimming removed 2 bases at V and 7 bases at J, with 15 bases between. Germline V CDR1 and CDR2: DFQATT, SNEGSKA (reference sequence). This CDR3 is built from 14 residues. Sequencing input: blood. The chain has TRBV20-1 and TRBJ2-1, with D perhaps matching TRBD1 (5 bases). The sequence came from a woman aged 55 to 70 in good health. The CDR3 region has the DNA TGCAGTGCTAGACCTGGGGCGGTTGAAAATGAGCAGTTCTTC. As protein: CSARPGAVENEQFF.